This record covers a single T cell receptor (beta chain). What it recognizes is unknown. This entry comes from a study of OX40 agonist ivuxolimab in advanced cancers. Study as a whole: Ivuxolimab, which is an agonistic anti-OX40 (CD134) antibody, was administered to the patients.

Regarding the study as a whole: Antigens targeted by the expanded peripheral T cells were not determined. Clonal expansion was seen in CD4+ and CD8+ blood T cells by week 6 at 0.1 to 3.0 mg/kg.

Sequencing was performed with immunoSEQ multiplex PCR; in TCRdb, only in-frame clones are kept and a portion is missing. The repertoire holds about 98,000 clones, with around nine tenths as singletons. The CDR3 is 15 amino acids. V was clipped by 5 bases and J by 3 bases; unmatched bases: 10. Germline CDR1 and CDR2: SGHTA and FQGTGA. This sequence originates from an adult with an advanced solid tumor such as melanoma, head and neck, liver or kidney cancer. The chain carries TRBV7-3 and TRBJ2-7; 7 positions agree with TRBD2. Material: CD4+ or CD8+ T cells sorted from blood, obtained in a trial of the OX40 agonist ivuxolimab. CDR3: CASSVGSSGYYEQYF. Written as DNA, the CDR3 is TGTGCCAGCAGCGTGGGTTCTAGCGGCTACTACGAGCAGTACTTC.